This TCR beta chain was sequenced for a study of cytomegalovirus exposure and HLA in healthy donors. Study results and limitations: Approximately 17,000 TCR beta sequences were associated with HLA alleles at 0.05 false discovery rate in a later analysis. Beyond CMV serostatus, there was no information to go on about immune exposure. Later on, an analysis found that several of the most significant clusters appeared to be linked to common viral pathogens, which included parvovirus B19.

13 Jbeta primers and 60 Vbeta primers were used for the PCR. Only in-frame clones appear in the TCRdb table, and some are missing; sequencing was by immunoSEQ multiplex PCR. The specimen's table records about 140,000 clones. A word on this clone: Antigen specificity is unknown.

The CDR3 has 14 amino acids. Per the germline V gene, CDR1 is SGHRS and CDR2 is YFSETQ. Trimming stripped 1 base from V and 1 base from J, with 8 bases between. The clonotype was recovered from a male donor in good health and CMV-seronegative. The gene calls are TRBV5-1 and TRBJ1-1; D not certain. Sequenced: PBMCs. CDR3 amino acids: CASSLQVRNTEAFF. The CDR3 DNA reads TGCGCCAGCAGCTTGCAGGTCCGGAACACTGAAGCTTTCTTT.